The 15 T cell receptor beta chains reported below all come from one sample, sequenced in a study of blood T cells in healthy people across ages. A sample-barcoded 5' primer and a J-beta primer mix were used in a second PCR of roughly 7 to 11 cycles. One entry per CDR3 protein results from TCRdb running MiXCR on the 5' RACE reads. The table lists about 1,400,000 distinct CDR3 sequences, about 40% of them singletons. Source material: blood. The receptor source for this set is a woman between 18 and 30 years old in good health.

This clonotype was found many times. V and J are TRBV27 and TRBJ2-3; weak D call: TRBD2 (6 bases). CDR3 size: 14 residues. Germline values: CDR1 MNHEY, CDR2 SMNVEV (reference sequence). Trimming took 6 bases from V and 0 from J, leaving 10 bases between them. This CDR3 reads CASSFGTSTDTQYF. The CDR3 DNA follows: TGTGCCAGCAGCTTCGGGACTAGCACAGATACGCAGTATTTT.

J is TRBJ2-5 and V is TRBV3-1; D gene uncertain. Germline-derived CDR1 and CDR2 are LGHDT and YNNKEL (reference sequence). The CDR3 consists of 14 residues. Trimming stripped 5 bases from V and 2 bases from J, with 12 bases between. CDR3: CASSARTTQETQYF. In DNA, the CDR3 is TGTGCCAGCAGCGCCCGGACCACACAAGAGACCCAGTACTTC.

Details on this clonotype: One junction end disagrees with the germline gene, perhaps due to a read error. V usage is TRBV7-9 and J usage is TRBJ2-1, with 7 positions matching TRBD1. The CDR3 has 12 residues. The germline gives CDR1 SEHNR, CDR2 FQNEAQ (reference sequence). Written as DNA, the CDR3 is TGTGCCAGTCATGACAGGGACAATGGGCAGTTCTTC. It codes for CASHDRDNGQFF.

The rearrangement joins TRBV2 to TRBJ2-7; 9 positions match TRBD1. The CDR3 runs to 16 residues. Germline V gives CDR1 SNHLY, CDR2 FYNNEI. The V and J ends lost 6 bases and 12 bases, in that order; junction bases with no gene match: 21. DNA for the CDR3: TGTGCCAGCAGCACTACCCGGACAGGGGTCGAGGAGACCCGGTACTTC. Translating gives CASSTTRTGVEETRYF. Together with reference TRBV2 and TRBJ2-7, the CDR3 gives the full variable domain: EPEVTQTPSHQVTQMGQEVILRCVPISNHLYFYWYRQILGQKVEFLVSFYNNEISEKSEIFDDQFSVERPDGSNFTLKIRSTKLEDSAMYFCASSTTRTGVEETRYFGPGTRLTVT.

This clonotype was seen a handful of times. The chain employs TRBV5-1 and TRBJ2-6; D perhaps matches TRBD1 (6 bases). This CDR3 contains 19 residues. Germline V gives CDR1 SGHRS, CDR2 YFSETQ. V was pared by 2 bases and J by 0 bases, with 18 bases between. The CDR3 is CASSFPQGQTSSGANVLTF. CDR3 bases: TGCGCCAGCAGCTTTCCACAAGGACAGACGAGCTCTGGGGCCAACGTCCTGACTTTC.

This CDR3 reads CASSPHSADYEQYF. In nucleotides, the CDR3 is TGTGCCAGTAGTCCCCACTCGGCAGACTACGAGCAGTACTTC. This chain uses TRBV19 with TRBJ2-7, with no clear D. The CDR3 consists of 14 residues. Germline CDR1 and CDR2: LNHDA and SQIVND (reference sequence). V lost 5 bases and J lost 3, with 14 bases in between.

A few counts support this clonotype. The chain uses TRBV20-1 and TRBJ2-7, with 7 bases fitting TRBD1. The J call may not be correct, given that the DNA end is closer to TRBJ2-5. CDR1 and CDR2 from the germline V gene are DFQATT and SNEGSKA (reference sequence). CDR3 length equals 13 residues. The CDR3 DNA is TGCAGTGCTAGACCGGGACAGAAAGAGACCCAGTACTTC. It translates to CSARPGQKETQYF.

In its sample, this clonotype was seen a few times. The chain recombines TRBV13 with TRBJ2-1; TRBD2 is a possible D gene (5 bases). The V gene's germline CDR1 is PRHDT and CDR2 FYEKMQ (reference sequence). V was cut by 5 bases and J by 0 bases, with 11 bases left in between. The CDR3 loop spans 15 amino acids. This CDR3 reads CASSVGESSYNEQFF. The CDR3 DNA reads as TGTGCCAGCAGCGTCGGGGAGAGCTCCTACAATGAGCAGTTCTTC.

This clonotype was found a few times. V and J are TRBV6-2 or TRBV6-3 and TRBJ2-5; D not certain. Germline CDR1 is MNHEY and CDR2 is SVGEGT. This CDR3 has 13 residues. V gave up 5 bases and J gave up 3 bases, with 10 bases separating them. The CDR3 protein is CASSRLGKETQYF. DNA for the CDR3: TGTGCCAGCAGTCGTCTAGGGAAAGAGACCCAGTACTTC.

This chain connects TRBV4-1 to TRBJ2-1; no definite D call. CDR3 length: 16 residues. Germline values: CDR1 MGHRA, CDR2 YSYEKL. V was cut by 4 bases and J by 8 bases, with 21 bases left in between. This CDR3 reads CASSRIWADLKDEQFF. CDR3 sequence (DNA): TGCGCCAGCAGCCGTATTTGGGCCGACCTAAAGGATGAGCAGTTCTTC.

This clonotype was observed a handful of times. J is TRBJ1-2 and V is TRBV25-1; D ambiguous. The length of the CDR3 is 13 residues. Germline-derived CDR1 and CDR2 are MGHDK and SYGVNS. V shed 1 base and J shed 8 bases, with 11 bases lying between them. The CDR3 region has the DNA TGTGCCAGCAGTGAATCACACGAGGACGGCTACACCTTC. It encodes CASSESHEDGYTF.

The chain links TRBV29-1 to TRBJ1-2, with TRBD1 identical over 12 bases. V lost 4 bases to trimming and J lost 4 bases; unmatched junction nucleotides: 4. The CDR3 totals 14 residues. Germline values: CDR1 SQVTM, CDR2 ANQGSEA. CDR3 protein: CSVGSGQGAYGYTF. The CDR3 coding sequence is TGCAGCGTTGGTTCGGGACAGGGGGCCTATGGCTACACCTTC.

This chain links TRBV6-5 with TRBJ1-1; D unclear. Germline V CDR1 and CDR2: MNHEY, SVGAGI. The CDR3 has 12 amino acids. With 10 bases removed from V and 4 bases from J, the gap between germline ends came to 13 bases. The CDR3 nucleotides read TGTGCCACCTACCGGACGGCCACTGAAGCTTTCTTT. Protein: CATYRTATEAFF.

The table lists this clonotype with a few counts. V and J are TRBV4-2 and TRBJ1-6; no firm D call. Trimming left V 1 base short and J 7 bases short, with 8 bases between. CDR1 LGHNA and CDR2 YNFKEQ come from the germline V gene. The length of the CDR3 is 14 residues. The CDR3 region has the DNA TGTGCCAGCAGCCAAGGGGGTTTAAATTCACCCCTCCACTTT. Amino acids: CASSQGGLNSPLHF.

As to this clonotype: The germline gene is not matched at one end of the junction; a read error may be the cause. The V call is TRBV29-1, the J call TRBJ2-7; unclear D gene. Looked up from germline, CDR1 is SQVTM and CDR2 is ANQGSEA. The CDR3 has 12 residues. The chain's CDR3 is CGVESGYNEQYF. The CDR3 DNA reads TGCGGCGTTGAGAGTGGTTACAATGAGCAGTACTTC.